A single sample is the source of the 32 T cell receptor beta chains below, sequenced in a study of cytomegalovirus exposure and HLA in healthy donors. This PCR relied on a set of 60 Vbeta primers and 13 Jbeta primers. TCRdb's copy holds only in-frame clones and misses some; the assay was immunoSEQ multiplex PCR. The sample lists over 150,000 clones; over 65% were seen once. The material sequenced was PBMCs. Receptors originate from a woman under 40 in good health and CMV-seronegative.

V gene TRBV7-8 combines with J gene TRBJ2-5, with 8 bases aligning to TRBD2. From germline, CDR1 is SGHVS and CDR2 FQNEAQ. V was pared by 2 bases and J by 5 bases, with 13 bases of the junction left unmatched. The CDR3 runs to 17 residues. The CDR3 region is CASSLQWRGVPRETQYF. The CDR3 DNA is TGTGCCAGCAGCTTACAGTGGCGGGGGGTTCCGAGGGAGACCCAGTACTTC.

This clone was counted once. The rearrangement uses TRBV5-5 and TRBJ2-5; 8 bases are shared with TRBD1. V was clipped by 4 bases and J by 10 bases; unmatched bases: 18. The length of the CDR3 is 16 residues. The V gene's germline CDR1 is SGHKS and CDR2 YYEKEE (reference sequence). The CDR3 sequence is CASSPLGGQVTQVQYF. The DNA of the CDR3 is TGTGCCAGCAGCCCTTTGGGGGGACAGGTGACCCAAGTCCAGTACTTC.

J is TRBJ2-5 and V is TRBV18, with 8 bases matching TRBD1. Germline lookup yields CDR1 KGHSH and CDR2 LQKENI. The CDR3 is made up of 13 amino acids. V lost 6 bases and J lost 5; bases outside the gene matches: 5. CDR3 sequence (DNA): TGTGCCAGCTCCCAGGGGGCTGGGGAGACCCAGTACTTC. Translating it yields CASSQGAGETQYF.

The chain carries TRBV27 and TRBJ2-6, with D unresolved. The germline CDR1 and CDR2 sequences are MNHEY and SMNVEV (reference sequence). Trimming removed 5 bases from V and 1 base from J, with 12 bases in between. The CDR3 is made up of 16 amino acids. CDR3 in DNA: TGTGCCAGCAGTACGGGTGGTCGGTCTGGGGCCAACGTCCTGACTTTC. Translation: CASSTGGRSGANVLTF.

CDR3 DNA sequence: TGTGCCTGGAGTGTTAACGAGTACCAGCCCCAGCATTTT. It encodes CAWSVNEYQPQHF. This chain links TRBV30 with TRBJ1-5; D call uncertain. Trimming took off 0 bases at V and 7 bases at J, with 10 bases between the two ends. The CDR3 spans 13 residues. Per the germline V gene, CDR1 is GTSNPN and CDR2 is SVGIG (reference sequence).

The chain employs TRBV6-1 and TRBJ2-5; D is possibly TRBD2 (5 bases). The J call is uncertain, as TRBJ2-7 better fits the DNA end. CDR1 is MNHNS and CDR2 is SASEGT in the germline V gene. There are 15 residues in the CDR3. The CDR3 reads CASSEIQEGPYEQYF. CDR3 nucleotide sequence: TGTGCCAGCAGTGAAATACAAGAGGGTCCCTACGAGCAGTACTTC.

The chain carries TRBV18 and TRBJ2-1; a weak D match, TRBD2 (5 bases). V lost 3 bases to trimming and J lost 3 bases, with 21 bases between them. The CDR3 spans 18 residues. Germline V CDR1 and CDR2: KGHSH, LQKENI. The CDR3 sequence is CASSPGIGRDPYYNEQFF. The CDR3 region has the DNA TGTGCCAGCTCACCCGGTATAGGACGGGATCCTTACTACAATGAGCAGTTCTTC. The whole variable domain, remainder taken from reference TRBV18 and TRBJ2-1, is NAGVMQNPRHLVRRRGQEARLRCSPMKGHSHVYWYRQLPEEGLKFMVYLQKENIIDESGMPKERFSAEFPKEGPSILRIQQVVRGDSAAYFCASSPGIGRDPYYNEQFFGPGTRLTVL.

CDR3 sequence reads: CASSPGGGQGQPQHF. As DNA, the CDR3 is TGTGCCAGCTCACCAGGCGGGGGGCAGGGCCAGCCCCAGCATTTT. The chain employs TRBV18 and TRBJ1-5; maybe TRBD1 (6 bases). This CDR3 has 15 amino acids. Trimming pared 2 bases from V and 7 bases from J, leaving 15 bases between. Germline CDR1 KGHSH, CDR2 LQKENI.

The V call is TRBV30, the J call TRBJ2-2; the match to TRBD1 covers 8 bases. CDR1 and CDR2 (germline): GTSNPN, SVGIG (reference sequence). This CDR3 spans 12 amino acids. V was clipped by 5 bases and J by 8 bases; unmatched bases: 4. CDR3 amino acids: CAWQGARGELFF. The CDR3 DNA reads TGTGCCTGGCAGGGGGCGCGAGGGGAGCTGTTTTTT.

J is TRBJ1-4 and V is TRBV7-8; the D gene is possibly TRBD1 (5 bases). CDR3 size: 16 residues. Trimming took 5 bases from V and 8 from J, leaving 21 bases between them. Germline CDR1 and CDR2: SGHVS and FQNEAQ. The DNA for the CDR3 is TGTGCCAGCAGCCATGGACAACCATCCCTGGGGGAAAAACTGTTTTTT. This gives the protein CASSHGQPSLGEKLFF.

The chain couples TRBV27 to TRBJ2-7, with TRBD2 matching 7 bases. With 6 bases clipped from V and 6 bases from J, the junction kept 14 bases outside the gene matches. The V gene's germline CDR1 is MNHEY and CDR2 SMNVEV (reference sequence). CDR3 length: 15 amino acids. The CDR3 loop reads CASSITAGVGREQYF. CDR3 DNA: TGTGCCAGCAGCATTACGGCGGGAGTCGGTCGCGAGCAGTACTTC.

J is TRBJ2-7 and V is TRBV4-1; no clear D gene. The CDR3 runs 17 residues. Trimming shortened V by 3 bases and J by 0 bases, and 18 bases separated the two germline ends. CDR1 MGHRA and CDR2 YSYEKL come from the germline V gene. The CDR3 is CASSHRPLRPSSYEQYF. For the CDR3, the DNA is TGCGCCAGCAGCCACCGGCCCCTGAGGCCGAGCTCCTACGAGCAGTACTTC.

The chain employs TRBV27 and TRBJ2-5, with TRBD2 matching over 7 bases. The CDR3 is 16 amino acids. The V segment lost 2 bases and the J segment 2 bases; nucleotides outside the gene matches: 8. In germline, CDR1 is MNHEY, CDR2 SMNVEV (reference sequence). In nucleotides, the CDR3 is TGTGCCAGCAGTTTAATAGGTACTAGCGAACAAGAGACCCAGTACTTC. It encodes CASSLIGTSEQETQYF.

This clone turned up a few times. Relative to the germline gene, one junction end is altered; a read error may explain this. The chain couples TRBV5-1 to TRBJ2-1, with 11 bases matching TRBD2. Germline assignment: CDR1 SGHRS and CDR2 YFSETQ. The CDR3 length is 15 residues. For the CDR3, the DNA is TGCGCCAGCACCTTGACTAGCGGGGCCTACAATGAGCAGTTCTTC. Translation: CASTLTSGAYNEQFF.

V usage is TRBV6-5 and J usage is TRBJ1-2, with a weak D call TRBD1 (6 bases). In germline, CDR1 is MNHEY, CDR2 SVGAGI. The CDR3 extends over 13 amino acids. Trimming pared 6 bases from V and 3 bases from J, leaving 11 bases between. CDR3 sequence: CASSQDRYYGYTF. The CDR3, as DNA: TGTGCCAGCAGCCAGGACAGATACTATGGCTACACCTTC.

This sequence joins TRBV19 and TRBJ1-2; D gene ambiguous. CDR1 and CDR2 (germline): LNHDA, SQIVND (reference sequence). The CDR3 loop spans 15 amino acids. V dropped 1 base and J dropped 0 bases, with 9 bases sitting between them. The CDR3 region is CASSIGPDPNYGYTF. CDR3 nucleotide sequence: TGTGCCAGTAGTATAGGCCCAGATCCTAACTATGGCTACACCTTC.

The chain couples TRBV27 to TRBJ1-4; a possible D gene is TRBD1 (5 bases). The germline V gene has CDR1 MNHEY and CDR2 SMNVEV (reference sequence). Trimming removed 2 bases at V and 4 bases at J, with 11 bases between. This CDR3 is built from 15 residues. The DNA of the CDR3 is TGTGCCAGCAGTTTACAGCAGGGCCGTAATGAAAAACTGTTTTTT. It codes for CASSLQQGRNEKLFF.

Comments on this clone: An end of the junction does not agree with germline; a read error may underlie this. The chain has TRBV4-2 and TRBJ1-2, with a tentative D call TRBD1 (5 bases). Germline V gene data show CDR1 as LGHNA and CDR2 as YNFKEQ. CDR3 length: 15 residues. Here the CDR3 DNA reads TGTGCCAGCAGCCAAGATTGGCGGGGCGCCCATGGCTACCCCTTC. It is translated as CASSQDWRGAHGYPF.

The chain couples TRBV4-1 to TRBJ1-4, with 8 bases fitting TRBD1. This CDR3 contains 15 residues. The trim removed 2 bases at V and 5 bases at J, leaving 4 bases unmatched. CDR1 is MGHRA, CDR2 YSYEKL, per germline. CDR3 sequence reads: CASSQNRGENEKLFF. The DNA of the CDR3 is TGCGCCAGCAGCCAAAACAGGGGGGAGAATGAAAAACTGTTTTTT.

This sequence joins TRBV10-3 and TRBJ1-1, with 8 bases aligning to TRBD1. CDR3 length: 13 residues. From germline, CDR1 is ENHRY and CDR2 SYGVKD. The trim removed 6 bases at V and 5 bases at J, leaving 5 bases unmatched. CDR3 nucleotides: TGTGCCATCAGCCAGGGGGCCGGTACTGAAGCTTTCTTT. Its protein is CAISQGAGTEAFF.

V gene TRBV4-2 combines with J gene TRBJ1-4; perhaps TRBD1 as D (5 bases). Germline V gene data show CDR1 as LGHNA and CDR2 as YNFKEQ. The CDR3 consists of 14 residues. V dropped 0 bases and J dropped 14 bases, with 16 bases sitting between them. For the CDR3, the DNA is TGTGCCAGCAGCCAAGATTATGCCCCAGGGCGGCTGTTTTTT. Translating gives CASSQDYAPGRLFF.

V usage is TRBV5-5 and J usage is TRBJ2-7, with TRBD1 as a possible D gene (6 bases). Germline V lookup: CDR1 SGHKS, CDR2 YYEKEE (reference sequence). This CDR3 contains 14 residues. With 1 base removed from V and 5 bases from J, the gap between germline ends came to 13 bases. CDR3 sequence reads: CASSLISRGHEQYF. The CDR3 DNA is TGTGCCAGCAGCTTGATTTCCAGGGGCCACGAGCAGTACTTC.

The J gene is TRBJ1-4, the V gene TRBV19; D gene uncertain. Germline CDR1 and CDR2: LNHDA and SQIVND (reference sequence). Trimming left V 5 bases short and J 7 bases short, with 8 bases between. This CDR3 region has 12 residues. The CDR3 DNA sequence: TGTGCCAGTAGTGTGGGGAGTGAAAAACTGTTTTTT. The encoded protein is CASSVGSEKLFF. The variable domain in full, with the rest retrieved from reference TRBV19 and TRBJ1-4, is DGGITQSPKYLFRKEGQNVTLSCEQNLNHDAMYWYRQDPGQGLRLIYYSQIVNDFQKGDIAEGYSVSREKKESFPLTVTSAQKNPTAFYLCASSVGSEKLFFGSGTQLSVL.

This clone was seen only once. The V and J genes are TRBV11-2 and TRBJ2-5; D possibly corresponds to TRBD2 (6 bases). Between the trimmed V and J ends, which lost 8 bases and 3 bases, there was a span of 13 bases. CDR3 length equals 13 residues. Germline values: CDR1 SGHAT, CDR2 FQNNGV. The CDR3, as DNA: TGTGCCAGCTCACGGGGGTGGGAAGAGACCCAGTACTTC. Its translation: CASSRGWEETQYF. The full variable domain, completed using reference TRBV11-2 and TRBJ2-5, is EAGVAQSPRYKIIEKRQSVAFWCNPISGHATLYWYQQILGQGPKLLIQFQNNGVVDDSQLPKDRFSAERLKGVDSTLKIQPAKLEDSAVYLCASSRGWEETQYFGPGTRLLVL.

There are a few counts of this clone. The rearrangement joins TRBV19 to TRBJ2-1; no clear D gene. The CDR3 is made up of 12 amino acids. Trimming shortened V by 6 bases and J by 5 bases, and 8 bases separated the two germline ends. CDR1 LNHDA and CDR2 SQIVND come from the germline V gene (reference sequence). The CDR3 region has the DNA TGTGCCAGTAGCAGACTCGACAATGAGCAGTTCTTC. Translating gives CASSRLDNEQFF.

The chain recombines TRBV9 with TRBJ2-1, with 10 bases matching TRBD2. Germline V gene sequence: CDR1 SGDLS, CDR2 YYNGEE. The length of the CDR3 is 15 residues. J gave up 3 bases and V 4 bases, and 4 bases lay outside the gene matches. CDR3 bases: TGTGCCAGCAGCCTCGAGCGGGGGGGCTACAATGAGCAGTTCTTC. This encodes CASSLERGGYNEQFF.

The V and J genes are TRBV2 and TRBJ1-1; 11 positions agree with TRBD1. The CDR3 totals 11 residues. Germline trimming cut 5 bases from V and 12 bases from J; bases unmatched to any gene: 2. Germline V CDR1 and CDR2: SNHLY, FYNNEI. The CDR3 spells CASSQDRGPFF. Written as DNA, the CDR3 is TGTGCCAGCAGTCAGGACAGGGGGCCTTTCTTT.

The chain links TRBV7-8 to TRBJ2-1; 7 positions match TRBD2. CDR1 is SGHVS, CDR2 FQNEAQ, per germline. The CDR3 length is 17 residues. V lost 1 base to trimming and J lost 2 bases; unmatched junction nucleotides: 8. For the CDR3, the DNA is TGTGCCAGCAGCTTAGACTCCGCGGGAGCCCCCTACAATGAGCAGTTCTTC. Residues: CASSLDSAGAPYNEQFF.

The chain employs TRBV6-1 and TRBJ1-6; D unclear. CDR1 is MNHNS and CDR2 is SASEGT in the germline V gene. V was trimmed by 2 bases and J by 4 bases, leaving 18 bases between them. The CDR3 totals 18 residues. CDR3 in DNA: TGTGCCAGCAGTGAACCCCCGGCGGCAGCAAGATATAATTCACCCCTCCACTTT. Protein product: CASSEPPAAARYNSPLHF.

The gene calls are TRBV29-1 and TRBJ2-1; D perhaps matches TRBD2 (6 bases). Germline assignment: CDR1 SQVTM and CDR2 ANQGSEA. The V end was cut by 4 bases, the J end by 2 bases, with 18 bases between. The CDR3 has 16 residues. The chain's CDR3 is CSVGTDLGGTYNEQFF. CDR3 nucleotide sequence: TGCAGCGTTGGAACAGACTTGGGAGGCACCTACAATGAGCAGTTCTTC.

This clone was detected a few times. The rearrangement uses TRBV5-1 and TRBJ2-3; the D is unclear. V lost 0 bases and J 6 bases, leaving 14 bases between the germline ends. CDR1 SGHRS and CDR2 YFSETQ come from the germline V gene. The CDR3 length is 15 residues. This CDR3 reads CASSLGLSERDTQYF. CDR3 coding DNA: TGCGCCAGCAGCTTGGGACTTTCTGAAAGGGATACGCAGTATTTT.

This clone came up a few times. This chain connects TRBV4-1 to TRBJ2-6; D call uncertain. CDR3 length: 18 residues. V lost 0 bases and J lost 0, with 12 bases in between. CDR1 is MGHRA and CDR2 is YSYEKL in the germline V gene. This CDR3 is CASSQERSTGSGANVLTF. For the CDR3, the DNA is TGCGCCAGCAGCCAAGAGCGCTCCACCGGCTCTGGGGCCAACGTCCTGACTTTC.